This passage covers 15 T cell receptor beta chains from one sample sequenced in a study of T cells after posttransplantation cyclophosphamide. This table comes from immunoSEQ multiplex PCR, and its TCRdb copy is limited to in-frame clones, with some not included. This sample comprises about 39,000 clones, none seen once only. Material: PBMCs. Source of these receptors: a woman between 50 and 59 years old in good health and a related stem cell transplant donor.

The table lists this clone with many counts. V and J are TRBV4-2 and TRBJ2-1, with 11 bases aligning to TRBD2. Germline assignment: CDR1 LGHNA and CDR2 YNFKEQ. The V segment lost 2 bases and the J segment 0 bases; nucleotides outside the gene matches: 9. The CDR3 contains 19 residues. Here the CDR3 DNA reads TGTGCCAGCAGCCAAAAGAGTCTAGCGGGGGGCAGCTCCTACAATGAGCAGTTCTTC. Translating it yields CASSQKSLAGGSSYNEQFF.

At least ten counts were recorded for this clone. This chain connects TRBV4-2 to TRBJ2-1; 10 bases match TRBD1. The junction had 0 bases not matched to a gene; V was cut back by 3 bases and J by 1 base. CDR1 is LGHNA and CDR2 is YNFKEQ in the germline V gene. The CDR3 consists of 15 residues. This CDR3 reads CASSQDRGSYNEQFF. In DNA, the CDR3 is TGTGCCAGCAGCCAGGACAGGGGGTCCTACAATGAGCAGTTCTTC.

This clone was detected ten times or more. The chain joins TRBV5-4 to TRBJ2-1, with D tentatively TRBD1 (6 bases). V gave up 6 bases and J gave up 9 bases, with 19 bases separating them. This CDR3 has 14 residues. Germline V gene lookup returns CDR1 SGHNT and CDR2 YYREEE (reference sequence). The CDR3 DNA reads TGTGCCAGCACTATGGACAGACTGAGGGTTGAGCAGTTCTTC. It encodes CASTMDRLRVEQFF.

Ten or more counts support this clone. The V and J genes are TRBV19 and TRBJ1-3; 11 bases are shared with TRBD1. Germline V gene data show CDR1 as LNHDA and CDR2 as SQIVND (reference sequence). This CDR3 has 14 residues. V shed 5 bases, J shed 8 bases, and the junction held 5 bases outside the gene matches. The CDR3 DNA reads TGTGCCAGTAGTTTCGGGACAGGGGGAGACACCATATATTTT. Translated: CASSFGTGGDTIYF.

The table lists this clone with many counts. The chain combines TRBV2 with TRBJ1-1; a weak D match, TRBD1 (5 bases). CDR1 is SNHLY, CDR2 FYNNEI, per germline. The CDR3 runs to 13 residues. Trimming pared 10 bases from V and 0 bases from J, leaving 12 bases between. The CDR3 DNA sequence: TGTGCCACCACCCAGGACATGAACACTGAAGCTTTCTTT. It codes for CATTQDMNTEAFF. The entire variable domain, with the rest obtained from reference TRBV2 and TRBJ1-1, is as follows: EPEVTQTPSHQVTQMGQEVILRCVPISNHLYFYWYRQILGQKVEFLVSFYNNEISEKSEIFDDQFSVERPDGSNFTLKIRSTKLEDSAMYFCATTQDMNTEAFFGQGTRLTVV.

This clone was seen many times. This rearrangement joins TRBV5-1 to TRBJ1-2; the match to TRBD1 covers 10 bases. V shed 4 bases, J shed 1 base, and the junction held 4 bases outside the gene matches. This CDR3 region has 15 residues. Germline assignment: CDR1 SGHRS and CDR2 YFSETQ. CDR3 in DNA: TGCGCCAGCAGCCCCGGACAGGGGGATAACTATGGCTACACCTTC. Protein sequence: CASSPGQGDNYGYTF.

This clone was counted ten times or more. The chain uses TRBV7-8 and TRBJ1-5; 7 bases agree with TRBD1. The junction had 5 bases not matched to a gene; V was cut back by 5 bases and J by 4 bases. Germline V gene data show CDR1 as SGHVS and CDR2 as FQNEAQ. The CDR3 has 14 amino acids. DNA for the CDR3: TGTGCCAGCAGCCCCGGGACAGCTAATCAGCCCCAGCATTTT. This encodes CASSPGTANQPQHF.

This clone occurred many times. CDR3: CASKRGGTNEKLFF. The DNA of the CDR3 is TGTGCCAGTAAGCGGGGAGGAACTAATGAAAAACTGTTTTTT. V and J are TRBV19 and TRBJ1-4; no definite D call. The CDR3 sequence is 14 residues long. Germline lookup yields CDR1 LNHDA and CDR2 SQIVND (reference sequence). Trimming stripped 7 bases from V and 1 base from J, with 10 bases between. Complete variable domain (other parts from reference TRBV19 and TRBJ1-4): DGGITQSPKYLFRKEGQNVTLSCEQNLNHDAMYWYRQDPGQGLRLIYYSQIVNDFQKGDIAEGYSVSREKKESFPLTVTSAQKNPTAFYLCASKRGGTNEKLFFGSGTQLSVL.

This clone has ten or more counts. The genes are TRBV7-3 and TRBJ2-1; 12 positions match TRBD2. The trim removed 4 bases at V and 7 bases at J, leaving 5 bases unmatched. The CDR3 is made up of 15 amino acids. CDR1 SGHTA and CDR2 FQGTGA come from the germline V gene. CDR3 DNA sequence: TGTGCCAGCAGCTCTGGACTAGCGGGGATGAATGAGCAGTTCTTC. Amino acids: CASSSGLAGMNEQFF.

This clone was found many times. This chain connects TRBV18 to TRBJ1-1; 10 positions match TRBD1. V lost 6 bases and J lost 5; bases outside the gene matches: 12. Per germline, CDR1 KGHSH and CDR2 LQKENI. The CDR3 has 16 residues. The DNA for the CDR3 is TGTGCCAGCTCCCAGGGACAGGGGAGCGGTGGGACTGAAGCTTTCTTT. Protein: CASSQGQGSGGTEAFF.

This clone was counted many times. The V gene is TRBV5-1, the J gene TRBJ2-5; D unclear. The germline V gene encodes CDR1 SGHRS and CDR2 YFSETQ. CDR3 length equals 13 residues. Trimming pared 4 bases from V and 5 bases from J, leaving 12 bases between. The CDR3 is CASSPQWAETQYF. The CDR3 DNA is TGCGCCAGCAGCCCCCAGTGGGCGGAGACCCAGTACTTC.

This clone was detected many times. The rearrangement joins TRBV6-5 to TRBJ1-2; weak D call: TRBD1 (5 bases). The CDR3 length is 15 residues. Between the trimmed V and J ends, which lost 5 bases and 4 bases, there was a span of 17 bases. CDR1 and CDR2 from the germline V gene are MNHEY and SVGAGI. The CDR3: CASSRSPRQLYGYTF. Written as DNA, the CDR3 is TGTGCCAGCAGTCGATCCCCGAGACAGCTCTATGGCTACACCTTC.

This clone was seen repeatedly, ten times or more. This chain links TRBV12-5 with TRBJ1-1; 7 bases map to TRBD1. With 0 bases clipped from V and 4 bases from J, the junction kept 11 bases outside the gene matches. Germline-derived CDR1 and CDR2 are LGHNT and FRNRAP. This CDR3 is 17 amino acids long. CDR3 sequence reads: CASGLVVTGSLGTEAFF. The CDR3, as DNA: TGTGCTAGTGGTTTGGTGGTGACAGGGAGTTTGGGCACTGAAGCTTTCTTT.

This clone was counted at least ten times. J is TRBJ1-1 and V is TRBV5-1, with 7 bases that match TRBD1. With 0 bases clipped from V and 0 bases from J, the junction kept 2 bases outside the gene matches. This CDR3 has 15 amino acids. CDR1 is SGHRS, CDR2 YFSETQ, per germline. In nucleotides, the CDR3 is TGCGCCAGCAGCTTGGACGGACAGGTGAACACTGAAGCTTTCTTT. Translation: CASSLDGQVNTEAFF.

This clone was counted many times. This rearrangement joins TRBV6-5 to TRBJ2-1; D is possibly TRBD1 (5 bases). The CDR3 is 13 residues long. Per germline, CDR1 MNHEY and CDR2 SVGAGI. The V gene lost 2 bases and the J gene lost 3 bases, with 5 bases spanning the gap. The CDR3 sequence: CASSYDSYNEQFF. The CDR3 nucleotides read TGTGCCAGCAGTTACGACAGCTACAATGAGCAGTTCTTC.